Each of the 29 T cell receptor beta chains below was sequenced from the same sample in a study of blood T cell repertoires in COVID-19. This table comes from immunoSEQ multiplex PCR, and its TCRdb copy is limited to in-frame clones, with some not included. Among 250,000 to 300,000 clones listed, roughly 90% were seen once. Sequencing input: PBMCs or T cells enriched from blood (not recorded which). These TCRs come from a man aged 35-49 years who had recovered from COVID-19.

The chain uses TRBV13 and TRBJ2-7; 15 bases map to TRBD2. V trimming: 4 bases; J trimming: 1 base; junction bases outside the gene matches: 11. The CDR3 has 19 residues. Germline CDR1 PRHDT, CDR2 FYEKMQ (reference sequence). The CDR3 nucleotides read TGTGCCAGCAGCTCCCCCTTGGGACTAGCGGGAGGTCGTTCCTACGAGCAGTACTTC. It translates to CASSSPLGLAGGRSYEQYF.

This rearrangement joins TRBV27 to TRBJ2-7, with 8 bases identical to TRBD1. This CDR3 spans 15 amino acids. The junction had 6 bases not matched to a gene; V was cut back by 3 bases and J by 2 bases. From germline, CDR1 is MNHEY and CDR2 SMNVEV (reference sequence). CDR3 coding DNA: TGTGCCAGCAGTTTTTGGACAGGGCCGCCCTACGAGCAGTACTTC. Translating gives CASSFWTGPPYEQYF.

This chain connects TRBV5-4 to TRBJ2-7; TRBD2 agrees at 9 bases. The length of the CDR3 is 14 residues. Germline-derived CDR1 and CDR2 are SGHNT and YYREEE (reference sequence). The V segment lost 3 bases and the J segment 4 bases; nucleotides outside the gene matches: 5. The CDR3 loop is CASSSGLALYEQYF. The CDR3 DNA reads as TGTGCCAGCAGCTCCGGACTAGCGCTTTACGAGCAGTACTTC.

A remark on this clone: Since the CDR3 does not end with the conserved phenylalanine or tryptophan, this likely comes from a read error. The DNA is left out, because the CDR3 cannot be placed on it with certainty; the CDR3 is given as TCRdb lists it. V is TRBV6-4 and J is TRBJ1-4; the D segment call TRBD1 is taken from the table without a DNA check. The CDR3 is 13 amino acids in total, end residues counted. CDR1 is MRHNA and CDR2 is SNTAGT in the germline V gene. The CDR3 protein is CASRECGPGQGLD.

The chain carries TRBV11-2 and TRBJ2-7; 16 bases align to TRBD2. The CDR3 spans 19 residues. Germline CDR1 and CDR2: SGHAT and FQNNGV. Unmatched junction bases numbered 13, after V lost 5 bases and J lost 3 bases. The CDR3 region has the DNA TGTGCCAGCAGCGACCAGGGACTAGCGGGGGGGCCCTCATACTACGAGCAGTACTTC. Protein: CASSDQGLAGGPSYYEQYF.

The rearrangement joins TRBV6-5 to TRBJ1-2; TRBD1 might be the D (6 bases). The germline V gene encodes CDR1 MNHEY and CDR2 SVGAGI. The length of the CDR3 is 15 residues. Trimming removed 0 bases from V and 2 bases from J, with 10 bases in between. The CDR3 DNA reads as TGTGCCAGCAGTTACTCCCAGACAGGCAACTATGGCTACACCTTC. Translating it yields CASSYSQTGNYGYTF.

The chain links TRBV7-9 to TRBJ2-7, with TRBD2 matching over 10 bases. CDR1 SEHNR and CDR2 FQNEAQ come from the germline V gene (reference sequence). This CDR3 region has 16 residues. Unmatched junction bases numbered 7, after V lost 5 bases and J lost 0 bases. CDR3 coding DNA: TGTGCCAGCAGCACCTACCTAGCGGGAGTCTCCTACGAGCAGTACTTC. It is translated as CASSTYLAGVSYEQYF.

DNA for the CDR3: TGTGCCAGCAGCTTACCCCCCGGGGGTGACGGCTACACCTTC. It codes for CASSLPPGGDGYTF. The chain employs TRBV7-8 and TRBJ1-2; D is possibly TRBD1 (5 bases). Germline V gives CDR1 SGHVS, CDR2 FQNEAQ. V lost 2 bases and J 8 bases, leaving 15 bases between the germline ends. This CDR3 spans 14 amino acids.

This chain uses TRBV18 with TRBJ2-7; D might be TRBD1 (6 bases). V was trimmed by 1 base and J by 1 base, leaving 14 bases between them. CDR1 is KGHSH and CDR2 is LQKENI in the germline V gene. This CDR3 is 16 amino acids long. The CDR3 loop is CASSPRGQRGSYEQYF. The CDR3, as DNA: TGTGCCAGCTCACCACGTGGACAGCGAGGGTCCTACGAGCAGTACTTC.

V and J are TRBV19 and TRBJ1-2; D perhaps matches TRBD1 (5 bases). V gave up 3 bases and J gave up 5 bases, with 16 bases separating them. This CDR3 spans 15 amino acids. CDR1 is LNHDA and CDR2 is SQIVND in the germline V gene (reference sequence). CDR3 amino acids: CASSIGTRQQYGYTF. DNA of the CDR3: TGTGCCAGTAGTATTGGTACTCGACAGCAATATGGCTACACCTTC.

V is TRBV6-5 and J is TRBJ1-3; 7 bases are shared with TRBD1. The CDR3 sequence is 16 residues long. The ends lost 4 bases at V and 0 bases at J; junction bases unmatched: 6. CDR1 is MNHEY, CDR2 SVGAGI, per germline. The CDR3 protein is CASSSTGLNSGNTIYF. The CDR3, as DNA: TGTGCCAGCAGTTCGACAGGGTTAAACTCTGGAAACACCATATATTTT.

J is TRBJ2-7 and V is TRBV5-1; 7 bases match TRBD1. CDR3 length equals 12 residues. V shed 7 bases, J shed 2 bases, and the junction held 3 bases outside the gene matches. CDR1 is SGHRS and CDR2 is YFSETQ in the germline V gene. CDR3 protein: CASSDRAYEQYF. DNA for the CDR3: TGCGCCAGCTCAGACAGGGCCTACGAGCAGTACTTC.

The chain employs TRBV3-1 (or the pseudogene TRBV3-2) and TRBJ2-7, with 10 bases that match TRBD1. V lost 4 bases to trimming and J lost 5 bases; unmatched junction nucleotides: 11. Germline CDR1 LGHDT, CDR2 YNNKEL (reference sequence). This CDR3 has 16 residues. The CDR3 region has the DNA TGTGCCAGCAGCCGCGGGGCCGGGACAGGGGCCCACGAGCAGTACTTC. This translates into CASSRGAGTGAHEQYF.

This sequence joins TRBV28 and TRBJ1-3, with D unclear. CDR1 and CDR2 (germline): MDHEN, SYDVKM. Between the trimmed V and J ends, which lost 1 base and 4 bases, there was a span of 14 bases. This CDR3 is 16 amino acids long. CDR3 amino acids: CASSLLAAGIGNTIYF. The CDR3 coding sequence is TGTGCCAGCAGTTTATTGGCCGCGGGAATAGGAAACACCATATATTTT.

V gene TRBV19 combines with J gene TRBJ1-5, with D tentatively TRBD1 (5 bases). Germline V gene data show CDR1 as LNHDA and CDR2 as SQIVND (reference sequence). The CDR3 contains 13 residues. Trimming left V 9 bases short and J 4 bases short, with 13 bases between. CDR3 amino acids: CASGDRRNQPQHF. The CDR3 DNA is TGTGCCAGCGGTGACAGAAGAAATCAGCCCCAGCATTTT. Together with reference TRBV19 and TRBJ1-5, the CDR3 gives the full variable domain: DGGITQSPKYLFRKEGQNVTLSCEQNLNHDAMYWYRQDPGQGLRLIYYSQIVNDFQKGDIAEGYSVSREKKESFPLTVTSAQKNPTAFYLCASGDRRNQPQHFGDGTRLSIL.

CDR3 loop: CASSLQGWDEKLFF. The CDR3 bases are TGTGCCAGCAGCCTCCAGGGGTGGGATGAAAAACTGTTTTTT. This sequence joins TRBV5-6 and TRBJ1-4; D might be TRBD1 (6 bases). Trimming removed 4 bases at V and 6 bases at J, with 13 bases between. The CDR3 contains 14 residues. Germline V gives CDR1 SGHDT, CDR2 YYEEEE.

This rearrangement joins TRBV5-5 to TRBJ1-6; the D is unclear. V gave up 2 bases and J gave up 7 bases, with 7 bases separating them. The CDR3 spans 13 residues. Per germline, CDR1 SGHKS and CDR2 YYEKEE (reference sequence). The DNA of the CDR3 is TGTGCCAGCAGCTTCAGAATGAATTCACCCCTCCACTTT. Its translation is CASSFRMNSPLHF. The full variable domain, rest sourced from reference TRBV5-5 and TRBJ1-6, is DAGVTQSPTHLIKTRGQQVTLRCSPISGHKSVSWYQQVLGQGPQFIFQYYEKEERGRGNFPDRFSARQFPNYSSELNVNALLLGDSALYLCASSFRMNSPLHFGNGTRLTVT.

The chain combines TRBV11-3 with TRBJ1-2; D remains ambiguous. This CDR3 has 16 residues. Deletions cut 1 base from V and 5 bases from J, with 17 bases between. Germline V gene sequence: CDR1 SGHNT, CDR2 YENEEA. Here the CDR3 DNA reads TGTGCCAGCAGCTTAGGGGGAGGCTCCCGCGCTTATGGCTACACCTTC. It translates to CASSLGGGSRAYGYTF. Complete variable domain (other parts from reference TRBV11-3 and TRBJ1-2): EAGVVQSPRYKIIEKKQPVAFWCNPISGHNTLYWYLQNLGQGPELLIRYENEEAVDDSQLPKDRFSAERLKGVDSTLKIQPAELGDSAVYLCASSLGGGSRAYGYTFGSGTRLTVV.

V and J are TRBV4-1 and TRBJ1-5; possibly TRBD1 for D (5 bases). V was clipped by 4 bases and J by 1 base, with 14 bases between them. The CDR3 runs to 16 residues. CDR1 is MGHRA and CDR2 is YSYEKL in the germline V gene. The CDR3 is CASSPGSGGSNQPQHF. The CDR3 DNA reads TGCGCCAGCAGCCCAGGTTCGGGGGGAAGCAATCAGCCCCAGCATTTT.

This chain links TRBV30 with TRBJ1-5; TRBD1 aligns across 8 bases. The CDR3 length is 14 residues. V shed 0 bases and J 2 bases; nucleotides not matched to a gene: 0. The germline V gene has CDR1 GTSNPN and CDR2 SVGIG (reference sequence). In nucleotides, the CDR3 is TGTGCCTGGAGTGTACAGGGGGGCAATCAGCCCCAGCATTTT. This sequence encodes CAWSVQGGNQPQHF.

The chain is built from TRBV19 and TRBJ2-2; 8 bases are shared with TRBD1. After removal of 6 bases from V and 5 bases from J, the junction contained 5 bases not matched to a gene. The CDR3 spans 14 residues. CDR1 is LNHDA and CDR2 is SQIVND in the germline V gene (reference sequence). Written as DNA, the CDR3 is TGTGCCAGTAGAGACCGGGACAGGACCGGGGAGCTGTTTTTT. Encoded protein: CASRDRDRTGELFF.

The genes are TRBV30 and TRBJ2-3, with D perhaps TRBD2 (5 bases). The CDR3 contains 13 residues. Germline assignment: CDR1 GTSNPN and CDR2 SVGIG (reference sequence). V dropped 4 bases and J dropped 5 bases, with 13 bases sitting between them. DNA of the CDR3: TGTGCCTGGATTCCGGAGGTCCGAGATACGCAGTATTTT. Translating it yields CAWIPEVRDTQYF.

The genes are TRBV7-2 and TRBJ1-4; no reliable D call. In germline, CDR1 is SGHTA, CDR2 FQGNSA. The CDR3 is made up of 16 amino acids. The V end lost 5 bases, the J end lost 1 base, and 14 bases lay between the germline ends. CDR3 protein: CASSPQRSRTNEKLFF. The CDR3 DNA follows: TGTGCCAGCAGCCCCCAGCGAAGCCGAACTAATGAAAAACTGTTTTTT.

The chain joins TRBV19 to TRBJ1-4; 7 nucleotides match TRBD1. The CDR3 sequence is 13 residues long. From germline, CDR1 is LNHDA and CDR2 SQIVND (reference sequence). After removal of 7 bases from V and 10 bases from J, the junction contained 9 bases not matched to a gene. The DNA for the CDR3 is TGTGCCAGTACCCGTCAGGGGGTGGCAAAACTGTTTTTT. Its protein is CASTRQGVAKLFF.

The CDR3 region is CASSLSLGATEAFF. In DNA form, the CDR3 reads TGTGCCAGCAGCTTATCCTTGGGGGCCACTGAAGCTTTCTTT. The chain links TRBV11-3 to TRBJ1-1; possible D gene TRBD1, 6 bases. The CDR3 sequence is 14 residues long. Per the germline V gene, CDR1 is SGHNT and CDR2 is YENEEA. V shed 2 bases and J shed 4 bases, with 11 bases lying between them.

V is TRBV19 and J is TRBJ2-5, with 13 bases fitting TRBD2. The CDR3 covers 15 residues. Per the germline V gene, CDR1 is LNHDA and CDR2 is SQIVND (reference sequence). The V and J ends lost 5 bases and 11 bases, in that order; junction bases with no gene match: 11. The CDR3 nucleotides are TGTGCCAGTAGTCCCACTAGCGGGGGGGCGGGGATGCAGTACTTC. Translating gives CASSPTSGGAGMQYF.

The chain has TRBV28 and TRBJ2-7; 7 bases are shared with TRBD1. The V and J ends lost 3 bases and 5 bases, in that order; junction bases with no gene match: 10. Germline V gene sequence: CDR1 MDHEN, CDR2 SYDVKM. This CDR3 is built from 15 residues. CDR3 nucleotide sequence: TGTGCCAGCAGTTTTGGGACAGTACCAGCTAACGAGCAGTACTTC. As protein: CASSFGTVPANEQYF.

The chain carries TRBV7-8 and TRBJ2-3, with 11 positions matching TRBD2. The J segment lost 6 bases and the V segment lost 4 bases, leaving 6 bases of the junction unmatched. The CDR3 has 15 amino acids. Germline V gene data show CDR1 as SGHVS and CDR2 as FQNEAQ. CDR3 DNA sequence: TGTGCCAGCAGCTATACTAGCGGGGGATTGGATACGCAGTATTTT. Its protein is CASSYTSGGLDTQYF. The full variable domain, its missing parts supplied by reference TRBV7-8 and TRBJ2-3, is GAGVSQSPRYKVAKRGQDVALRCDPISGHVSLFWYQQALGQGPEFLTYFQNEAQLDKSGLPSDRFFAERPEGSVSTLKIQRTQQEDSAVYLCASSYTSGGLDTQYFGPGTRLTVL.

The chain is built from TRBV19 and TRBJ1-3; maybe TRBD1 (5 bases). V was pared by 7 bases and J by 2 bases, with 15 bases between. Germline CDR1 reads LNHDA; CDR2 reads SQIVND (reference sequence). The CDR3 extends over 15 amino acids. CDR3 nucleotides: TGTGCCAGTAAGCGCCTTACAGGCGCTGGAAACACCATATATTTT. This translates into CASKRLTGAGNTIYF.